The 8 T cell receptor beta chains in this list originate from one sample, sequenced in a study of OX40 agonist ivuxolimab in advanced cancers. The data were produced by immunoSEQ multiplex PCR, yet TCRdb's version contains in-frame clones alone and is incomplete. The sample includes over 95,000 clones, roughly 80% of them seen just once. The starting material was CD4+ or CD8+ T cells sorted from blood, obtained in a trial of the OX40 agonist ivuxolimab. These TCRs come from an adult with an advanced solid tumor such as melanoma, head and neck, liver or kidney cancer.

The chain joins TRBV5-1 to TRBJ2-1; perhaps D is TRBD1 or TRBD2 (6 bases each). CDR1 and CDR2 (germline): SGHRS, YFSETQ. Trimming removed 0 bases from V and 9 bases from J, with 13 bases in between. The CDR3 extends over 14 amino acids. The CDR3, as DNA: TGCGCCAGCAGCTTGGATGGGGGGCGAGGTGAGCAGTTCTTC. Translating it yields CASSLDGGRGEQFF.

As regards this clone: The sample contains more than one DNA sequence encoding this CDR3. The CDR3 sequence: CASKAGDRYEQYF. The CDR3 DNA reads TGTGCCAGCAAGGCGGGAGACCGGTACGAGCAGTACTTC. The chain has TRBV27 and TRBJ2-7, with 7 bases fitting TRBD2. Trimming removed 7 bases from V and 4 bases from J; junction bases left unmatched: 7. Germline values: CDR1 MNHEY, CDR2 SMNVEV (reference sequence). The length of the CDR3 is 13 residues.

This chain links TRBV5-1 with TRBJ1-2, with D unresolved. With 4 bases removed from V and 4 bases from J, the gap between germline ends came to 14 bases. This CDR3 has 14 amino acids. Per the germline V gene, CDR1 is SGHRS and CDR2 is YFSETQ. As DNA, the CDR3 is TGCGCCAGCAGCGCTGTAAGTTTAGGCTATGGCTACACCTTC. It translates to CASSAVSLGYGYTF.

This clone was counted once. CDR3 in amino acids: CASSTGDSPLHF. The CDR3 DNA reads as TGTGCCAGCAGTACTGGCGATTCACCCCTCCACTTT. The chain has TRBV6-6 and TRBJ1-6; D uncertain. CDR1 is MNHNY, CDR2 SVGAGI, per germline (reference sequence). The V end was cut by 5 bases, the J end by 8 bases, with 7 bases between. This CDR3 has 12 amino acids.

This chain's CDR3 is CASSLIGTYEQYF. As DNA, the CDR3 is TGTGCCAGCAGTTTAATAGGTACCTACGAGCAGTACTTC. The chain is built from TRBV28 and TRBJ2-7; D is undetermined. This CDR3 has 13 amino acids. Trimming shortened V by 2 bases and J by 2 bases, and 7 bases separated the two germline ends. Germline V gene data show CDR1 as MDHEN and CDR2 as SYDVKM.

V and J are TRBV29-1 and TRBJ2-3; 7 positions match TRBD2. CDR3 length equals 14 residues. V trimming: 4 bases; J trimming: 4 bases; junction bases outside the gene matches: 8. Germline CDR1 SQVTM, CDR2 ANQGSEA. Here the CDR3 reads CSVVPSGNADTQYF. CDR3 nucleotides: TGCAGCGTTGTTCCCAGCGGGAACGCAGATACGCAGTATTTT.

This clone occurred a few times. The V gene is TRBV28, the J gene TRBJ1-3; maybe TRBD1 (6 bases). V gave up 4 bases and J gave up 6 bases, with 10 bases separating them. CDR1 is MDHEN, CDR2 SYDVKM, per germline. The CDR3 loop spans 13 amino acids. The CDR3 DNA follows: TGTGCCAGCAGTTCACACAGGGTAAACACCATATATTTT. Residues: CASSSHRVNTIYF.

The chain uses TRBV19 and TRBJ1-5; TRBD1 matches 7 bases. This CDR3 contains 16 residues. CDR1 and CDR2 from the germline V gene are LNHDA and SQIVND (reference sequence). The junction had 13 bases not matched to a gene; V was cut back by 4 bases and J by 7 bases. CDR3 nucleotide sequence: TGTGCCAGTAGTACTTTCCGACAGGGAAGAAGGCAGCCCCAGCATTTT. Its translation is CASSTFRQGRRQPQHF.